These 32 T cell receptor beta chains originate from one sample sequenced in a study of blood T cell repertoires in COVID-19. TCRdb keeps only in-frame clones here, not all; method: immunoSEQ multiplex PCR. The top ten hold roughly 24% of the sample, which has approximately 170,000 clones, about 88% seen once. The specimen sequenced was peripheral blood. All receptors derive from a man aged 55 to 70 with acute or convalescent COVID-19.

The chain links TRBV29-1 to TRBJ2-2; 8 positions match TRBD2. The V gene end was trimmed by 5 bases and the J gene end by 3 bases; junction bases not matched to a gene: 5. Per the germline V gene, CDR1 is SQVTM and CDR2 is ANQGSEA. The CDR3 covers 14 residues. The CDR3 loop is CSVSRRGDTGELFF. DNA for the CDR3: TGCAGCGTTTCTAGGCGGGGGGACACCGGGGAGCTGTTTTTT.

This clone was found a few times. V is TRBV7-2 and J is TRBJ2-3, with TRBD2 matching over 8 bases. The CDR3 extends over 16 amino acids. CDR1 SGHTA and CDR2 FQGNSA come from the germline V gene. J was trimmed by 5 bases and V by 2 bases; bases with no gene match: 9. In DNA form, the CDR3 reads TGTGCCAGCAGCTTAAGCGGGAGTGCCCCCCAAGATACGCAGTATTTT. The encoded protein is CASSLSGSAPQDTQYF.

The J gene is TRBJ2-7, the V gene TRBV5-6; 8 bases fit TRBD1. Germline-derived CDR1 and CDR2 are SGHDT and YYEEEE. The CDR3 loop spans 14 amino acids. After removal of 3 bases from V and 3 bases from J, the junction contained 5 bases not matched to a gene. CDR3 in DNA: TGTGCCAGCAGCTCATGGACAGGGCTCTACGAGCAGTACGTC. It specifies CASSSWTGLYEQYV.

The rearrangement joins TRBV7-3 to TRBJ1-1; D may be TRBD1 (5 bases). Per the germline V gene, CDR1 is SGHTA and CDR2 is FQGTGA. Trimming took 0 bases from V and 4 from J, leaving 12 bases between them. The CDR3 extends over 15 amino acids. This CDR3 reads CASSLTPGVGTEAFF. In DNA, the CDR3 is TGTGCCAGCAGCTTAACGCCGGGGGTAGGCACTGAAGCTTTCTTT.

The gene calls are TRBV12-5 and TRBJ1-5; 9 bases line up with TRBD1. V was pared by 3 bases and J by 6 bases, with 9 bases of the junction left unmatched. The V gene's germline CDR1 is LGHNT and CDR2 FRNRAP. The length of the CDR3 is 16 residues. DNA of the CDR3: TGTGCTAGTGGTTTAGGGACAGGGTTCGACGGTCAGCCCCAGCATTTT. This codes for CASGLGTGFDGQPQHF.

The V gene is TRBV5-5, the J gene TRBJ2-1, with D hard to call. Per germline, CDR1 SGHKS and CDR2 YYEKEE (reference sequence). This CDR3 spans 12 amino acids. V was trimmed by 1 base and J by 12 bases, leaving 11 bases between them. The DNA for the CDR3 is TGTGCCAGCAGCTTGACCACCGGTAGGCAGTTCTTC. Encoded protein: CASSLTTGRQFF.

V usage is TRBV18 and J usage is TRBJ2-2; D perhaps matches TRBD1 (6 bases). Germline V gene lookup returns CDR1 KGHSH and CDR2 LQKENI. This CDR3 region has 16 residues. Trimming pared 7 bases from V and 0 bases from J, leaving 15 bases between. The CDR3 sequence is CASYALGASNTGELFF. DNA for the CDR3: TGTGCCAGCTACGCCTTGGGGGCCTCGAACACCGGGGAGCTGTTTTTT. Variable domain in full (rest from reference TRBV18 and TRBJ2-2): NAGVMQNPRHLVRRRGQEARLRCSPMKGHSHVYWYRQLPEEGLKFMVYLQKENIIDESGMPKERFSAEFPKEGPSILRIQQVVRGDSAAYFCASYALGASNTGELFFGEGSRLTVL.

The chain employs TRBV4-1 and TRBJ2-7; 7 nucleotides match TRBD1. The CDR3 is 17 residues long. Germline CDR1 MGHRA, CDR2 YSYEKL. After removal of 0 bases from V and 0 bases from J, the junction contained 8 bases not matched to a gene. CDR3 in amino acids: CASSQDQKRGPSYEQYF. The CDR3 DNA reads TGCGCCAGCAGCCAAGACCAGAAGAGGGGGCCCTCCTACGAGCAGTACTTC.

The rearrangement uses TRBV6-5 and TRBJ1-5; D not certain. The germline CDR1 and CDR2 sequences are MNHEY and SVGAGI. CDR3 length equals 13 residues. V was cut by 5 bases and J by 2 bases, with 7 bases left in between. The CDR3 region has the DNA TGTGCCAGCAGTCCCCGAGGCAATCAGCCCCAGCATTTT. This sequence encodes CASSPRGNQPQHF.

The chain combines TRBV21-1 with TRBJ1-2; the table's D call TRBD1 went unverified against the DNA. TRBV21-1 is a listed pseudogene. This CDR3 comprises 16 residues. CDR3 nucleotide sequence: TGTGCCAGCAGCAAAGGGAAGGGACAGAGGACCTATGGCTACACCTTC. Translation: CASSKGKGQRTYGYTF.

The rearrangement joins TRBV5-1 to TRBJ1-2; TRBD1 aligns across 8 bases. V was pared by 0 bases and J by 7 bases, with 2 bases of the junction left unmatched. The CDR3 extends over 13 amino acids. Germline CDR1 is SGHRS and CDR2 is YFSETQ. CDR3 in DNA: TGCGCCAGCAGCTTGGATCAGGGGGCTGGCTACACCTTC. Protein product: CASSLDQGAGYTF.

Concerning this clone: The sample has other DNA sequences that encode this CDR3 too. The rearrangement uses TRBV11-2 and TRBJ1-1; D unresolved. Trimming pared 3 bases from V and 0 bases from J, leaving 5 bases between. Germline loops: CDR1 SGHAT, CDR2 FQNNGV. The CDR3 contains 13 residues. The DNA for the CDR3 is TGTGCCAGCAGCTTGACTCTGAACACTGAAGCTTTCTTT. Translation gives CASSLTLNTEAFF.

The J gene is TRBJ1-2, the V gene TRBV6-5; TRBD1 might be the D (5 bases). There are 13 residues in the CDR3. The germline V and J ends were trimmed by 7 bases and 6 bases, with 15 bases remaining between them. The germline V gene encodes CDR1 MNHEY and CDR2 SVGAGI. The CDR3 spells CASTEQGVDGYTF. The CDR3, as DNA: TGTGCCAGCACCGAACAAGGGGTGGATGGCTACACCTTC.

V and J are TRBV5-4 and TRBJ2-3; the D is unclear. V lost 2 bases to trimming and J lost 8 bases, with 12 bases between them. CDR3 length equals 13 residues. Looked up from germline, CDR1 is SGHNT and CDR2 is YYREEE (reference sequence). CDR3 DNA: TGTGCCAGCAGCTTAGAGTCTACGAGTACGCAGTATTTT. Translated, it gives CASSLESTSTQYF.

The V call is TRBV5-6, the J call TRBJ2-7, with D possibly being TRBD1 (5 bases). CDR1 is SGHDT, CDR2 YYEEEE, per germline. V was trimmed by 1 base and J by 10 bases, leaving 12 bases between them. The CDR3 covers 12 residues. CDR3 sequence: CASSLKGIDQYF. As DNA, the CDR3 is TGTGCCAGCAGCTTGAAGGGGATAGATCAGTACTTC.

The rearrangement joins TRBV6-2 or TRBV6-3 to TRBJ2-7; possibly TRBD1 for D (6 bases). Between the trimmed V and J ends, which lost 6 bases and 7 bases, there was a span of 19 bases. Germline CDR1 is MNHEY and CDR2 is SVGEGT. The CDR3 runs to 14 residues. The CDR3 here is CASSRWAGVREQYF. CDR3 bases: TGTGCCAGCAGCCGCTGGGCAGGGGTTCGGGAGCAGTACTTC.

The V call is TRBV19, the J call TRBJ1-2; maybe TRBD1 (6 bases). V was cut by 4 bases and J by 8 bases, with 8 bases left in between. The germline V gene has CDR1 LNHDA and CDR2 SQIVND (reference sequence). This CDR3 contains 11 residues. In DNA, the CDR3 is TGTGCCAGTAGTAACAGGGAAGGCTACACCTTC. Its protein product is CASSNREGYTF.

This rearrangement joins TRBV19 to TRBJ2-2; TRBD2 might be the D (5 bases). Per the germline V gene, CDR1 is LNHDA and CDR2 is SQIVND (reference sequence). V lost 3 bases and J lost 2, with 13 bases in between. CDR3 length equals 16 residues. The CDR3 spells CASSIRGQINTGELFF. CDR3 sequence (DNA): TGTGCCAGTAGTATTCGGGGTCAGATTAACACCGGGGAGCTGTTTTTT.

The rearrangement joins TRBV19 to TRBJ2-5; possible D gene TRBD2, 5 bases. The germline CDR1 and CDR2 sequences are LNHDA and SQIVND (reference sequence). V lost 1 base, J lost 2 bases, and 11 bases lay in between. The CDR3 consists of 15 residues. CDR3: CASSIVRGKQETQYF. In nucleotides, the CDR3 is TGTGCCAGTAGTATAGTCCGGGGAAAACAAGAGACCCAGTACTTC.

The chain combines TRBV6-4 with TRBJ2-1; 11 bases line up with TRBD2. This CDR3 contains 16 residues. V lost 6 bases and J lost 7; bases outside the gene matches: 11. CDR1 is MRHNA and CDR2 is SNTAGT in the germline V gene. The CDR3 spells CASSPVGSGRANEQFF. Written as DNA, the CDR3 is TGTGCCAGCAGCCCCGTAGGTAGCGGGAGGGCTAATGAGCAGTTCTTC.

The chain couples TRBV9 to TRBJ1-2, with D unresolved. Germline CDR1 SGDLS, CDR2 YYNGEE. Trimming took 4 bases from V and 8 from J, leaving 15 bases between them. The CDR3 consists of 13 residues. The CDR3 DNA sequence: TGTGCCAGCAGCAAGGCTCAAGGAGGGGGCTACACCTTC. Translated: CASSKAQGGGYTF. Drawing the rest from reference TRBV9 and TRBJ1-2, the complete variable domain is DSGVTQTPKHLITATGQRVTLRCSPRSGDLSVYWYQQSLDQGLQFLIQYYNGEERAKGNILERFSAQQFPDLHSELNLSSLELGDSALYFCASSKAQGGGYTFGSGTRLTVV.

CDR3 protein: CASSVLADYYNEQFF. CDR3 coding DNA: TGTGCCAGCAGCGTACTAGCAGACTACTACAATGAGCAGTTCTTC. The gene calls are TRBV9 and TRBJ2-1, with a possible D match to TRBD2 (5 bases). Trimming cost V 1 base and J 3 bases, with 11 bases left between them. The germline V gene has CDR1 SGDLS and CDR2 YYNGEE. The CDR3 sequence is 15 residues long.

The CDR3 DNA sequence: TGTGCCAGCAGCGTAGAGGGGGTTTCCTACAATGAGCAGTTCTTC. Amino acids: CASSVEGVSYNEQFF. The chain recombines TRBV9 with TRBJ2-1; a weak D match, TRBD1 (6 bases). The V end was cut by 0 bases, the J end by 1 base, with 8 bases between. Germline assignment: CDR1 SGDLS and CDR2 YYNGEE. This CDR3 comprises 15 residues.

This clone has at least ten counts. The rearrangement joins TRBV24-1 to TRBJ1-2; 9 nucleotides match TRBD1. J was trimmed by 7 bases and V by 3 bases; bases with no gene match: 11. The CDR3 consists of 16 residues. Per germline, CDR1 KGHDR and CDR2 SFDVKD. In DNA, the CDR3 is TGTGCCACCAGTGATCCTGGGACAGGGTTTGACGGTGGCTACACCTTC. As protein: CATSDPGTGFDGGYTF.

The gene calls are TRBV7-3 and TRBJ1-1, with a weak D call TRBD1 (5 bases). The CDR3 has 13 amino acids. Trimming stripped 4 bases from V and 4 bases from J, with 10 bases between. CDR1 and CDR2 (germline): SGHTA, FQGTGA. The CDR3 sequence is CASSWGDGTEAFF. The DNA of the CDR3 is TGTGCCAGCAGCTGGGGCGACGGCACTGAAGCTTTCTTT.

J is TRBJ2-2 and V is TRBV2; 7 bases fit TRBD1. Germline V lookup: CDR1 SNHLY, CDR2 FYNNEI. The CDR3 runs to 15 residues. The V and J ends lost 2 bases and 7 bases, in that order; junction bases with no gene match: 7. CDR3 in amino acids: CASSELTGINGELFF. Here the CDR3 DNA reads TGTGCCAGCAGTGAATTGACAGGGATAAACGGGGAGCTGTTTTTT. The whole variable domain, filled in from reference TRBV2 and TRBJ2-2, reads EPEVTQTPSHQVTQMGQEVILRCVPISNHLYFYWYRQILGQKVEFLVSFYNNEISEKSEIFDDQFSVERPDGSNFTLKIRSTKLEDSAMYFCASSELTGINGELFFGEGSRLTVL.

V and J are TRBV6-5 and TRBJ1-1, with D perhaps matching TRBD1 (6 bases). Looked up from germline, CDR1 is MNHEY and CDR2 is SVGAGI. This CDR3 has 13 amino acids. V was trimmed by 6 bases and J by 2 bases, leaving 10 bases between them. CDR3 nucleotides: TGTGCCAGCAGATTACAGGGCAACACTGAAGCTTTCTTT. The encoded protein is CASRLQGNTEAFF.

V usage is TRBV14 and J usage is TRBJ2-7, with no clear D. Germline lookup yields CDR1 SGHDN and CDR2 FVKESK. CDR3 length equals 11 residues. V lost 4 bases and J lost 2, with 3 bases in between. The CDR3 is CASSLTYEQYF. CDR3 DNA sequence: TGTGCCAGCAGCCTAACCTACGAGCAGTACTTC.

The V and J genes are TRBV7-7 and TRBJ2-1; 8 bases align to TRBD1. This CDR3 contains 15 residues. With 5 bases clipped from V and 8 bases from J, the junction kept 11 bases outside the gene matches. CDR1 and CDR2 (germline): SSHAT, FNYEAQ (reference sequence). This CDR3 is CASSAGQGGYDEQFF. CDR3 bases: TGTGCCAGCAGCGCCGGACAGGGCGGTTACGATGAGCAGTTCTTC.

The J gene is TRBJ2-6, the V gene TRBV5-4; the D gene is possibly TRBD1 (6 bases). This CDR3 has 17 residues. Looked up from germline, CDR1 is SGHNT and CDR2 is YYREEE (reference sequence). Trimming removed 3 bases from V and 2 bases from J, with 15 bases in between. Written as DNA, the CDR3 is TGTGCCAGCAGCTCGAACACAGGGCTTGCTGGGGCCAACGTCCTGACTTTC. This translates into CASSSNTGLAGANVLTF.

The chain links TRBV15 to TRBJ2-3, with 8 nucleotides matching TRBD1. Germline V gene data show CDR1 as LNHNV and CDR2 as YYDKDF (reference sequence). The CDR3 length is 16 residues. J gave up 1 base and V 9 bases, and 12 bases lay outside the gene matches. Here the CDR3 DNA reads TGTGCCACTTCCAGACCGGCGGGACAGGGCACAGATACGCAGTATTTT. Translating gives CATSRPAGQGTDTQYF.

The J gene is TRBJ2-1, the V gene TRBV27; 7 bases map to TRBD2. Germline V gene data show CDR1 as MNHEY and CDR2 as SMNVEV (reference sequence). V was clipped by 2 bases and J by 5 bases; unmatched bases: 3. The CDR3 length is 14 residues. CDR3 DNA: TGTGCCAGCAGTTTACTAGCGGCGAACAATGAGCAGTTCTTC. Its protein is CASSLLAANNEQFF.